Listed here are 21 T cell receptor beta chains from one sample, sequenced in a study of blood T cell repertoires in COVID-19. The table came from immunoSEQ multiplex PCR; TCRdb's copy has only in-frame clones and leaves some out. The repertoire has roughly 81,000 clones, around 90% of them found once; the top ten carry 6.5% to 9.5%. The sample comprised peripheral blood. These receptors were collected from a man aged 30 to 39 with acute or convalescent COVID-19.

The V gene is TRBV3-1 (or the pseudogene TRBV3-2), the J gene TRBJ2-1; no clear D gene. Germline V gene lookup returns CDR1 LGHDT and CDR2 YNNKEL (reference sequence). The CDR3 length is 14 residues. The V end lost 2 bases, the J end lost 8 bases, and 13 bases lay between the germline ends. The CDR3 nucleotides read TGTGCCAGCAGCCAATCTCCTAGGTCCCATGAGCAGTTCTTC. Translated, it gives CASSQSPRSHEQFF.

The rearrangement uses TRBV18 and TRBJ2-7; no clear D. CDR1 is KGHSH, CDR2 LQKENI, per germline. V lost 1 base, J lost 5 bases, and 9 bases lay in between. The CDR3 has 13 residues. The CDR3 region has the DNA TGTGCCAGCTCACCACTAAAACTAAACGAGCAGTACTTC. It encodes CASSPLKLNEQYF. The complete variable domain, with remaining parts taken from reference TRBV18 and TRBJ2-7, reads NAGVMQNPRHLVRRRGQEARLRCSPMKGHSHVYWYRQLPEEGLKFMVYLQKENIIDESGMPKERFSAEFPKEGPSILRIQQVVRGDSAAYFCASSPLKLNEQYFGPGTRLTVT.

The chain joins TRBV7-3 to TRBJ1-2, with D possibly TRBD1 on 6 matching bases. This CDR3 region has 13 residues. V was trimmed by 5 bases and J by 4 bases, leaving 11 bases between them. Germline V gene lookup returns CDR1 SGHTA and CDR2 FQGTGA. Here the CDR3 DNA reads TGTGCCAGCAGCCTACAAGGGGGCTATGGCTACACCTTC. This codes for CASSLQGGYGYTF.

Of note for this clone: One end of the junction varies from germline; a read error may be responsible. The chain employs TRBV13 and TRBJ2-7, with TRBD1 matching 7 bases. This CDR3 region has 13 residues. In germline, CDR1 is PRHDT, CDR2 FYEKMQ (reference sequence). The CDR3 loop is CASSLDRADEQYF. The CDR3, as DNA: TGTGCCAGCAGTTTAGACAGGGCGGACGAGCAGTACTTC.

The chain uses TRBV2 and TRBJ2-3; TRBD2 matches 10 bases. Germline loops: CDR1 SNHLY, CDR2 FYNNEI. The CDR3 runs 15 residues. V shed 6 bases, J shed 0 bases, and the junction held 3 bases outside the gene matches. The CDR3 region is CASSSGRASTDTQYF. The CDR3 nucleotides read TGTGCCAGCAGCAGCGGGAGGGCCAGCACAGATACGCAGTATTTT.

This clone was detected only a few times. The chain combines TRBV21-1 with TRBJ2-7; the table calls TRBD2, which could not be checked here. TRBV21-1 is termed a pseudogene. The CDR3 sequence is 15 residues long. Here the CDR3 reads CASSNPRRNPYEQYF. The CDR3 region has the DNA TGTGCCAGCAGCAACCCGAGGAGAAACCCCTACGAGCAGTACTTC.

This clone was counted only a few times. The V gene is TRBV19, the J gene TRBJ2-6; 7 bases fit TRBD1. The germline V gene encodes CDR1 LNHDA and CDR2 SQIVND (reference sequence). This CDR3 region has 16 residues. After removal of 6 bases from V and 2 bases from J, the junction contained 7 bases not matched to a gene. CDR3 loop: CASSADRTAGANVLTF. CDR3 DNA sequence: TGTGCCAGTAGCGCGGACAGGACCGCTGGGGCCAACGTCCTGACTTTC.

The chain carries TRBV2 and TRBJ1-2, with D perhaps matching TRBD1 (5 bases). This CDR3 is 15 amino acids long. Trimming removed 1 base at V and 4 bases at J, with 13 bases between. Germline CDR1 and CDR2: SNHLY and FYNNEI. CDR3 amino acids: CASSEESDRIYGYTF. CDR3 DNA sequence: TGTGCCAGCAGTGAAGAGTCCGACAGAATCTATGGCTACACCTTC. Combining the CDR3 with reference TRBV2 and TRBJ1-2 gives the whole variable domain EPEVTQTPSHQVTQMGQEVILRCVPISNHLYFYWYRQILGQKVEFLVSFYNNEISEKSEIFDDQFSVERPDGSNFTLKIRSTKLEDSAMYFCASSEESDRIYGYTFGSGTRLTVV.

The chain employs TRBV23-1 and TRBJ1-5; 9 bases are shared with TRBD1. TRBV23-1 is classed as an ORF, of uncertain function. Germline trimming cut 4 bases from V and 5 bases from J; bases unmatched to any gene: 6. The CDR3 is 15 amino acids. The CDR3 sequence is CASSRTWTGDQPQHF. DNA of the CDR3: TGCGCCAGCAGTCGAACATGGACAGGGGATCAGCCCCAGCATTTT.

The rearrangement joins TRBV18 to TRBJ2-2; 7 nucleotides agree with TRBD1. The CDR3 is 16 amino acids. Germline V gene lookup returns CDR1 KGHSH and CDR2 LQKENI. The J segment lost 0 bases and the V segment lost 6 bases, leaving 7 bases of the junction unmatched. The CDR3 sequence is CASSPGQPTNTGELFF. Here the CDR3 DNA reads TGTGCCAGCTCCCCGGGACAGCCCACGAACACCGGGGAGCTGTTTTTT.

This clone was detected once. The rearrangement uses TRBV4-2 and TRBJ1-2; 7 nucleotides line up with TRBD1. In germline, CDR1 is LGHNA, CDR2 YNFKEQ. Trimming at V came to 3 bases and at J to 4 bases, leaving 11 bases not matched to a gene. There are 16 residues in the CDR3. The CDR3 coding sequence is TGTGCCAGCAGCCAGGGTACCGTTGCAGGGGGCTATGGCTACACCTTC. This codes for CASSQGTVAGGYGYTF.

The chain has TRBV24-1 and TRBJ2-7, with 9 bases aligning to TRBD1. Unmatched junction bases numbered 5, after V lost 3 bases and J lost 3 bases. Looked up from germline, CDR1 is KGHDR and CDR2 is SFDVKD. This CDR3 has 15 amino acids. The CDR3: CATSDPRDRDYEQYF. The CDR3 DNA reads TGTGCCACCAGTGATCCCCGGGACAGGGACTACGAGCAGTACTTC.

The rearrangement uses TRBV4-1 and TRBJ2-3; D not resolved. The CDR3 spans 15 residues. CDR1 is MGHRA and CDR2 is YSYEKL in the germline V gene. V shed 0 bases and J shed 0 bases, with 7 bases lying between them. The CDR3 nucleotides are TGCGCCAGCAGCCAAGATTTCAGGAGCACAGATACGCAGTATTTT. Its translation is CASSQDFRSTDTQYF.

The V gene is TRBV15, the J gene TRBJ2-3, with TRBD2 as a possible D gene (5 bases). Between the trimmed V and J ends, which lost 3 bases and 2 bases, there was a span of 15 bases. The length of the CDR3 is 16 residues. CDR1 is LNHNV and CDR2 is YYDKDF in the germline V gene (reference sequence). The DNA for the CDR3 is TGTGCCACCAGCAGGGGTTCTAAGGGAGTCACAGATACGCAGTATTTT. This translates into CATSRGSKGVTDTQYF.

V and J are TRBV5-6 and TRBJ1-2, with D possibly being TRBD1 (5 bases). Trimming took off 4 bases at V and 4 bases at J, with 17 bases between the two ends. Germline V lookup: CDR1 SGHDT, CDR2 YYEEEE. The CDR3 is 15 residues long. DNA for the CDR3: TGTGCCAGCAGCCCGAAAGGACACCTCTTCTATGGCTACACCTTC. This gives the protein CASSPKGHLFYGYTF.

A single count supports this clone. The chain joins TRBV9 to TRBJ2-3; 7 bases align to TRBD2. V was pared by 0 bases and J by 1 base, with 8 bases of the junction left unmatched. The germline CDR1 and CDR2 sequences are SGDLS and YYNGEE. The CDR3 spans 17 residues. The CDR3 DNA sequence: TGTGCCAGCAGCGTAGCTACCACGGGGGGTGGCACAGATACGCAGTATTTT. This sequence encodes CASSVATTGGGTDTQYF.

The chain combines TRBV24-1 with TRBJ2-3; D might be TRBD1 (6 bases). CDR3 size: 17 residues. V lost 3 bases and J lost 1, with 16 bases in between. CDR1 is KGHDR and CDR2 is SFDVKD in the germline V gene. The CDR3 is CATSDPLSGDGTDTQYF. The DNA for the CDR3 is TGTGCCACCAGTGATCCCCTCTCAGGGGATGGCACAGATACGCAGTATTTT.

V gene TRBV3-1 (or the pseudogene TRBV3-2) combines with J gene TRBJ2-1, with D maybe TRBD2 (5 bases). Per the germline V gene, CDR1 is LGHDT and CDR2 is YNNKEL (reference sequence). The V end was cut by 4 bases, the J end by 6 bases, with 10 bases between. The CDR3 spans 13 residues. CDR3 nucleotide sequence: TGTGCCAGCAGCCCCGGACTTGCCAATGAGCAGTTCTTC. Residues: CASSPGLANEQFF.

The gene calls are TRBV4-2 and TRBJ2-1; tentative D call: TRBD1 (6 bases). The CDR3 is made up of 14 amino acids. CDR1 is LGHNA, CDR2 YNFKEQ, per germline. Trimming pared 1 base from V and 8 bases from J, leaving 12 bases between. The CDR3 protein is CASSQVNRADEQFF. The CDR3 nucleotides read TGTGCCAGCAGCCAAGTTAACAGGGCGGATGAGCAGTTCTTC.

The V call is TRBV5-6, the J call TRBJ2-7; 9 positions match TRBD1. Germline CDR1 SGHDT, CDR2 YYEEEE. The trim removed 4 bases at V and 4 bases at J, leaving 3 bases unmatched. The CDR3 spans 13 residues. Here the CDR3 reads CASSQGTGYEQYF. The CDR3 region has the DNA TGTGCCAGCAGCCAGGGGACAGGGTACGAGCAGTACTTC.

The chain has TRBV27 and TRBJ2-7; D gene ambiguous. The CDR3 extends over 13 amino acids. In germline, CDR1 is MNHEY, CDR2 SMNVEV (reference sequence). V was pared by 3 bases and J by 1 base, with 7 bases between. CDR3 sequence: CASSLQVSYEQYF. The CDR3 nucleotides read TGTGCCAGCAGTTTGCAGGTTTCCTACGAGCAGTACTTC.